A single sample is the source of the 9 T cell receptor beta chains below, sequenced in a study of T cell responses to AZD1222 COVID-19 vaccine. The protocol was immunoSEQ multiplex PCR, while the TCRdb copy is restricted to in-frame clones and leaves out a portion. The sample holds 95,000 to 150,000 clones, approximately 90% seen once. The specimen comprised peripheral blood, sampled on day 0 of AZD1222 vaccination. The receptors shown here come from an adult in good health.

This chain connects TRBV3-1 (or the pseudogene TRBV3-2) to TRBJ2-7; D remains unclear. This CDR3 region has 14 residues. Trimming removed 4 bases from V and 3 bases from J, with 13 bases in between. Germline CDR1 reads LGHDT; CDR2 reads YNNKEL (reference sequence). The CDR3 DNA reads as TGTGCCAGCAGCCGCCTTGGTAGCCACTACGAGCAGTACTTC. Translated: CASSRLGSHYEQYF.

The V call is TRBV5-6, the J call TRBJ1-1, with D maybe TRBD1 (5 bases). The germline V and J ends were trimmed by 6 bases and 5 bases, with 17 bases remaining between them. The germline V gene encodes CDR1 SGHDT and CDR2 YYEEEE. This CDR3 region has 14 residues. This CDR3 is CASNRPGAITEAFF. The DNA of the CDR3 is TGTGCCAGCAATAGACCCGGGGCGATAACTGAAGCTTTCTTT.

The V call is TRBV7-2, the J call TRBJ2-2; D is perhaps TRBD1 or TRBD2 (6 bases each). Trimming stripped 1 base from V and 5 bases from J, with 11 bases between. This CDR3 is 15 amino acids long. The germline V gene has CDR1 SGHTA and CDR2 FQGNSA. CDR3 amino acids: CASSLEGGWTGELFF. DNA for the CDR3: TGTGCCAGCAGCTTAGAAGGGGGGTGGACCGGGGAGCTGTTTTTT.

This chain connects TRBV29-1 to TRBJ2-1, with a weak D call TRBD2 (6 bases). The CDR3 is 13 residues long. Trimming took off 6 bases at V and 0 bases at J, with 9 bases between the two ends. The germline V gene has CDR1 SQVTM and CDR2 ANQGSEA. DNA of the CDR3: TGCAGCGTCGGGACTCCCTCCTACAATGAGCAGTTCTTC. Protein sequence: CSVGTPSYNEQFF.

V gene TRBV27 combines with J gene TRBJ2-5, with 9 positions matching TRBD2. The CDR3 is 16 residues long. Germline loops: CDR1 MNHEY, CDR2 SMNVEV (reference sequence). J lost 4 bases, V lost 0 bases, and 6 bases had no gene match. Here the CDR3 reads CASSLSFAGGRETQYF. For the CDR3, the DNA is TGTGCCAGCAGTTTATCGTTCGCGGGAGGGAGAGAGACCCAGTACTTC.

This clone was seen a single time. The rearrangement uses TRBV19 and TRBJ1-6, with 8 positions matching TRBD1. CDR1 is LNHDA, CDR2 SQIVND, per germline (reference sequence). The trim removed 3 bases at V and 2 bases at J, leaving 0 bases unmatched. This CDR3 has 15 residues. The CDR3 region is CASSMGQAYNSPLHF. Written as DNA, the CDR3 is TGTGCCAGTAGTATGGGACAGGCCTATAATTCACCCCTCCACTTT.

The rearrangement links TRBV14 to TRBJ1-3; D not resolved. The CDR3 consists of 13 residues. Germline CDR1 SGHDN, CDR2 FVKESK. Between the trimmed V and J ends, which lost 4 bases and 2 bases, there was a span of 6 bases. The CDR3 protein is CASSPQPGNTIYF. CDR3 bases: TGTGCCAGCAGCCCACAGCCTGGAAACACCATATATTTT.

The genes are TRBV5-1 and TRBJ1-1; D gene ambiguous. V shed 4 bases and J shed 3 bases, with 10 bases lying between them. The CDR3 contains 13 residues. Looked up from germline, CDR1 is SGHRS and CDR2 is YFSETQ. The CDR3 nucleotides are TGCGCCAGCAGCGCCGACGGGGACACTGAAGCTTTCTTT. Translation gives CASSADGDTEAFF.

This chain uses TRBV5-4 with TRBJ1-2, with no clear D. CDR3 size: 13 residues. Germline CDR1 reads SGHNT; CDR2 reads YYREEE (reference sequence). V dropped 1 base and J dropped 7 bases, with 11 bases sitting between them. CDR3 DNA: TGTGCCAGCAGCTTGTTTGGAGCTAGTGGCTACACCTTC. Its translation: CASSLFGASGYTF.